This TCR beta chain was documented in a study of shared clonotypes between healthy human individuals. Study outcomes and limitations: Even with large depth, rarefaction showed that sorted-subset sequencing was incomplete. Investigators expected sequencing depth to affect clonotype sharing among donors.

V was pared by 0 bases and J by 7 bases, with 10 bases of the junction left unmatched. Germline CDR1 MNHEY, CDR2 SMNVEV (reference sequence). There are 16 residues in the CDR3. Concerning this clone: The antigen is unknown.

Clones were read by immunoSEQ multiplex PCR, and TCRdb kept only the in-frame ones, dropping some. This table holds about 2.5 million clones, around 92% found once. The rearrangement uses TRBV27 and TRBJ1-2; TRBD1 matches at 8 bases. The specimen sequenced was naive CD4+ T cells from PBMCs. The sample's subset: CD45RA+ positively selected. The TCR was taken from a man aged 18 to 29 in good health. Some clones in this sample may be carry-over from other donors' samples. DNA of the CDR3: TGTGCCAGCAGTTTATCGAGAGCGGCAGGGGGCCGTGGCTACACCTTC. It yields the protein CASSLSRAAGGRGYTF.